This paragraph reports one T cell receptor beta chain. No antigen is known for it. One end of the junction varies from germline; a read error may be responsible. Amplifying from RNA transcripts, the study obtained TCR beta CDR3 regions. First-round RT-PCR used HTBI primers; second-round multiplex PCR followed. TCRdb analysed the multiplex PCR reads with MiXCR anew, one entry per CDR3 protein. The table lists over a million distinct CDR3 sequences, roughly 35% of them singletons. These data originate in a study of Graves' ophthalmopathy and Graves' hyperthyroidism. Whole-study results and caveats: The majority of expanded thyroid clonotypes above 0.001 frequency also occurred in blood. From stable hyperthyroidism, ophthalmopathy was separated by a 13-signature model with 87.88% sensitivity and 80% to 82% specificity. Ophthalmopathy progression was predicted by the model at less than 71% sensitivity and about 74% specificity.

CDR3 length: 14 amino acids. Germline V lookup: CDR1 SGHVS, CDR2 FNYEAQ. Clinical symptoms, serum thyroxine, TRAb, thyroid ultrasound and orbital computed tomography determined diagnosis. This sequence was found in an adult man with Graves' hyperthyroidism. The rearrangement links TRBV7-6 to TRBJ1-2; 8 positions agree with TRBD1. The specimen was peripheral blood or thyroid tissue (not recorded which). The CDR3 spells CASSQEAQGGGCTF. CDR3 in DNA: TGCGCCAGCAGCCAAGAAGCACAGGGGGGTGGCTGCACCTTC.